This T cell receptor (beta chain) was captured by sequencing in a study of cytomegalovirus exposure and HLA in healthy donors. The PCR ran on 60 Vbeta and 13 Jbeta primers. The repertoire was sequenced with immunoSEQ multiplex PCR; TCRdb's copy has only in-frame clones and lacks some. The listing contains under 200,000 clones. V lost 0 bases and J lost 3, with 11 bases in between. The germline V gene encodes CDR1 PRHDT and CDR2 FYEKMQ (reference sequence). CDR3 size: 16 residues. The TCR sequence derives from a woman aged 18-30 years in good health and CMV-seropositive. V gene TRBV13 combines with J gene TRBJ2-2, with D perhaps TRBD1 (5 bases). The sequenced material came from PBMCs. This CDR3 reads CASSLGGARHTGELFF. DNA of the CDR3: TGTGCCAGCAGCTTAGGAGGGGCTAGACACACCGGGGAGCTGTTTTTT.